This T cell receptor (beta chain) derives from a study of blood T cell repertoires in COVID-19. Study summary: COVID-19 samples collected from the United States, Italy and Spain covered acute and convalescent phases.

How the authors handled the data: Nucleated cell counts were estimated from reference gene primer amplification. The assay was immunoSEQ multiplex PCR, and TCRdb's table has in-frame clones only and misses some. V, J and clone size are taken as reported in that table, and D and trimming were inferred from the DNA itself. The repertoire holds some 95,000 clones, with roughly 90% as singletons. CDR3 length equals 15 residues. CDR1 SGHDT and CDR2 YYEEEE come from the germline V gene. The ends lost 2 bases at V and 8 bases at J; junction bases unmatched: 8. This receptor was obtained from an elderly man with active or convalescent COVID-19. Sequencing used peripheral blood. The J gene is TRBJ1-3, the V gene TRBV5-6; TRBD1 agrees at 9 bases. The CDR3 nucleotides read TGTGCCAGCAGCTTATGGACAGGGGCTAGGTACACCATATATTTT. It translates to CASSLWTGARYTIYF.